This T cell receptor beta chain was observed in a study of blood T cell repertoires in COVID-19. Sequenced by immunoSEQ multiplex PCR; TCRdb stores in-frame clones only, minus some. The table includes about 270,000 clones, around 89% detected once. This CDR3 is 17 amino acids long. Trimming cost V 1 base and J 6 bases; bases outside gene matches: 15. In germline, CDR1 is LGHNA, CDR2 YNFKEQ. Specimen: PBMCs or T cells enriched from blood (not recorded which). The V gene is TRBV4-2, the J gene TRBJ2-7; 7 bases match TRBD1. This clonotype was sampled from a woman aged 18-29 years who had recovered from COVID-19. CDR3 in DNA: TGTGCCAGCAGCCAAGGTAATCTTGGACAGGACTCGGGCGAGCAGTACTTC. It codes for CASSQGNLGQDSGEQYF.